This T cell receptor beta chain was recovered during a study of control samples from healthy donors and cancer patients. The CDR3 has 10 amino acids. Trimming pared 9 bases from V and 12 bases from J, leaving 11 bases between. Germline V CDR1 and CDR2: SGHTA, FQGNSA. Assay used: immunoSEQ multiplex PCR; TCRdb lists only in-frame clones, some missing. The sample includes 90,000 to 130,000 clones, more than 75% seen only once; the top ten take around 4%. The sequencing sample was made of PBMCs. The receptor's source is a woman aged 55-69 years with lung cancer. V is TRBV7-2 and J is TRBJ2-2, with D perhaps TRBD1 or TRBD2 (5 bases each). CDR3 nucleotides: TGTGCCAGTGGTTCGGGACAGCTGTTTTTT. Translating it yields CASGSGQLFF.